This T cell receptor beta chain stems from a study of shared clonotypes between healthy human individuals. Study-level information: Sampling drew on donors who were a couple of women and a few men aged 18 to 49. Study results and limitations: Blood was the only sampled material, and tissue repertoires likely differ.

The authors sequenced unsorted PBMC DNA on ten immunoSEQ deep assay plates. The repertoire was sequenced with immunoSEQ multiplex PCR; TCRdb's copy has only in-frame clones and lacks some. Of about 470,000 clones in the sample, 70% to 80% were seen once. This clone was seen only once. Its specificity is unknown. The CDR3 has 17 residues. V gave up 1 base and J gave up 7 bases; unmatched junction bases: 10. CDR1 and CDR2 (germline): LGHNA, YNFKEQ. This chain connects TRBV4-2 to TRBJ2-2; 9 bases are a match to TRBD2. This TCR was sampled from a woman aged 40 to 49 in good health. Some clones in this sample may be carry-over from other donors' samples. The sample was PBMCs. The CDR3, as DNA: TGTGCCAGCAGCCAAGGGAGTAGCGGGAGTTTCGGCGGGGAGCTGTTTTTT. Protein: CASSQGSSGSFGGELFF.